This TCR beta chain was documented in a study of blood T cells in healthy people across ages. Overall study findings and caveats: Naive T cell percentage showed a strong correlation with the diversity of TCR beta.

Each donor supplied 8 to 10 milliliters of peripheral blood. CDR1 SGHRS and CDR2 YFSETQ come from the germline V gene. The CDR3 length is 16 residues. With a J-beta primer mix and a sample-barcoded 5' primer, a second PCR ran 7 to 11 cycles. Per-sample output comprised a minimum of 3 million paired-end reads containing CDR3. TCRdb analysed the 5' RACE reads with MiXCR anew, one entry per CDR3 protein. The sample yields 650,000 or so distinct CDR3 sequences, around 50% seen once. A note on this clonotype: Its antigen is still unknown. One base away lies a much larger clone, so this may be a sequencing read error.

Specimen: blood. J is TRBJ2-1 and V is TRBV5-1; 9 bases match TRBD2. This clonotype originated in an elderly woman in good health. The CDR3 DNA reads TGCGCCAGCGACCGGGGACTAGCCGGGCCGTACAATGAGCGGTTCTTC. It encodes CASDRGLAGPYNERFF. The full variable domain, its missing parts supplied by reference TRBV5-1 and TRBJ2-1, is KAGVTQTPRYLIKTRGQQVTLSCSPISGHRSVSWYQQTPGQGLQFLFEYFSETQRNKGNFPGRFSGRQFSNSRSEMNVSTLELGDSALYLCASDRGLAGPYNERFFGPGTRLTVL.